The clone carrying this T cell receptor beta chain is a singleton in its sample. The antigen remains unidentified. The data were taken from a study of cytomegalovirus exposure and HLA in healthy donors. Notes on the study in general: V- and J-gene trimming of TCR beta was linked (in a later analysis) to a missense DCLRE1C variant. Earlier results showed most TCR beta V segments being productive about 87% or about 30% of the time.

Primers included in the PCR were 60 Vbeta and 13 Jbeta primers. TCRdb keeps only in-frame clones here, not all; method: immunoSEQ multiplex PCR. The sample carries 90,000 to 100,000 clones, around 77% recorded once. The length of the CDR3 is 16 residues. Germline values: CDR1 SGHRS, CDR2 YFSETQ. V lost 2 bases and J 7 bases, leaving 18 bases between the germline ends. The TCR sequence derives from a female donor in good health and CMV-seronegative. Sequenced input: PBMCs. The chain links TRBV5-1 to TRBJ2-2, with D perhaps matching TRBD2 (6 bases). In DNA, the CDR3 is TGCGCCAGCAGCTTTCTACCCTTTGGGGGAGGCGGGGAGCTGTTTTTT. This translates into CASSFLPFGGGGELFF.